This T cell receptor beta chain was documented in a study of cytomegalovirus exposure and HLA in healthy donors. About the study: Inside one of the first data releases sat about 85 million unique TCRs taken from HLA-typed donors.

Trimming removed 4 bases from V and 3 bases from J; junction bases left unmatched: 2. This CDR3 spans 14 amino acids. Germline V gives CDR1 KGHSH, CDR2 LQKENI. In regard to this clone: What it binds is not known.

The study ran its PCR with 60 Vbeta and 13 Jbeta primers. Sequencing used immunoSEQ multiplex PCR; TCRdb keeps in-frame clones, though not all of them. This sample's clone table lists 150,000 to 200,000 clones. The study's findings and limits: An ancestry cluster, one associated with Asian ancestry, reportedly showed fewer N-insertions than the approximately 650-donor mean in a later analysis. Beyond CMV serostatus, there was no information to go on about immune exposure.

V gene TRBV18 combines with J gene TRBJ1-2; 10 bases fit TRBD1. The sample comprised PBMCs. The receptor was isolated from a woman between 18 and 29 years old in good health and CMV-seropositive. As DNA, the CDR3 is TGTGCCAGCTCACAAGGGACAGGGGACTATGGCTACACCTTC. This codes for CASSQGTGDYGYTF.